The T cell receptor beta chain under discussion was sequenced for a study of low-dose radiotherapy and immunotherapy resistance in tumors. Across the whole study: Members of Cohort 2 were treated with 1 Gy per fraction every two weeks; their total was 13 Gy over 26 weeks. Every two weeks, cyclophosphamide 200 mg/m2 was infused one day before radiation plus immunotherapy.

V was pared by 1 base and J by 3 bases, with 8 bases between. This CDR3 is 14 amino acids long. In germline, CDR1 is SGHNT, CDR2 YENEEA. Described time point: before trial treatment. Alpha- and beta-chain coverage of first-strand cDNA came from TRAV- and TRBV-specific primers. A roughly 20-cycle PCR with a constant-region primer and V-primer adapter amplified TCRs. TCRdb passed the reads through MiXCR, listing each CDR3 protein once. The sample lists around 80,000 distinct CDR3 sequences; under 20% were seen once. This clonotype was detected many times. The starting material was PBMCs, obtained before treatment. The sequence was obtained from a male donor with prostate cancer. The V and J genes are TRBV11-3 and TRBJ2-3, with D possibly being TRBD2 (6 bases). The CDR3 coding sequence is TGTGCCAGCAGCTTAGGGCGGGGAACAGATACGCAGTATTTT. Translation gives CASSLGRGTDTQYF.